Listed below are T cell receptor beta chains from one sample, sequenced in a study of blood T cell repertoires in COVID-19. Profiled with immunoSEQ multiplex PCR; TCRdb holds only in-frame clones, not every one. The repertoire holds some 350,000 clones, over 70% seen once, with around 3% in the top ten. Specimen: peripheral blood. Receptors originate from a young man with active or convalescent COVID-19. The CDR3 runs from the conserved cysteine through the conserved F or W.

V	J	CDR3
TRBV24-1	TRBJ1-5	CATSGSGGIQPQHF
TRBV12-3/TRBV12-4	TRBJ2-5	CASTLGGVETQYF
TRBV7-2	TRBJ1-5	CASSLVGGSNQPQHF
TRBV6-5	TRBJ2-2	CASRLTGELFF
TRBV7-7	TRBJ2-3	CASSFRGQSTDTQYF
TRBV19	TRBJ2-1	CASSRRQGAYNEQFF
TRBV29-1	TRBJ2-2	CSVTGNTGELFF
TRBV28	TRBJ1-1	CASSLAGTEAFF
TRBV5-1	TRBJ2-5	CASRLTQETQYF
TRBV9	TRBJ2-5	CASSLGDRVVQETQYF
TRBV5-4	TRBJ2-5	CASSVTSGRETQYF
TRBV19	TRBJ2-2	CASSYRGGLTGELFF
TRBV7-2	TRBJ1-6	CASSPYIIGGRDNSPLHF
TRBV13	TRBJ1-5	CASSSFNQPQHF
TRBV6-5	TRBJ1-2	CASSYGQGAYGYTF
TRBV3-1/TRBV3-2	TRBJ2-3	CASSQASGVWDTQYF
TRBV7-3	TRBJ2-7	CASSFGTGAYEQYF
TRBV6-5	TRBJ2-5	CASSRVGETQYF
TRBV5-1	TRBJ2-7	CASSLQTDSYEQYF
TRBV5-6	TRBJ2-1	CASSPGQNNEQFF
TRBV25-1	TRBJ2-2	CASSELWANTGELFF
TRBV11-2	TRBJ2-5	CASSLDRFETQYF
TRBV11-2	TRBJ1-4	CASSQQGIRGKLFF
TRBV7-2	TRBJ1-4	CASRFRGATPNASNEKLFF
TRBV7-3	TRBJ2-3	CASSPTGNRAQYF
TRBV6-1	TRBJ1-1	CASSDGRGHFEAFF
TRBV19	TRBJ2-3	CASSLDITTDTQYF
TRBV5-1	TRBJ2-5	CASSRAGQGVQETQYF
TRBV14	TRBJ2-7	CASSQEASGPYEQYF
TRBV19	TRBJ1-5	CASSSQINQPQHF
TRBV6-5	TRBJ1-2	CATLGSYGYGYTF
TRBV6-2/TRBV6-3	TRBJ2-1	CASSYIGGSDEQFF
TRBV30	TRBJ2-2	CAWSAKRERGTGELFF
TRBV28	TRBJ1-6	CASETLGGGESPLHF
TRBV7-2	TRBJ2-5	CASSLRRVGLQETQYF
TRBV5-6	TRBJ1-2	CASSLGPDSSNGYTF
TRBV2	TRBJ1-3	CASSADRVPGNTIYF
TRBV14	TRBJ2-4	CASSLLGGGNIQYF
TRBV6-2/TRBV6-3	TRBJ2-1	CASSSPDRGLRNEQFF
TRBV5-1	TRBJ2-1	CASSTEPYNEQFF
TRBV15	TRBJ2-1	CATSRDSVGGAGKQFF
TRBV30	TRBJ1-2	CAWSAGFFNGYTF
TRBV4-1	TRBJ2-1	CASSQDTQGSYNEQFF
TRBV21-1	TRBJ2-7	CATISKGGIYEQYF
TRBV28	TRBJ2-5	CASSLPGLVRETQYF
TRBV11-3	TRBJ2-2	CASSLEGRWGQAANTGELFF
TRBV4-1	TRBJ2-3	CASSQIGLAGGTTDTQYF
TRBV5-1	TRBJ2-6	CASKTGLGANVLTF
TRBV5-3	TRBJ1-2	CARSPRRDLNGYTF
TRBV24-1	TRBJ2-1	CATSDSGNARYEQFF
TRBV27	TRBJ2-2	CASSSGLTGAGELFF
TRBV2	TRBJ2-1	CASSPGLAGDEQFF
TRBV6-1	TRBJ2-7	CASSEAGAEQYF
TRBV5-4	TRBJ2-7	CASSLPDRVHEQYF
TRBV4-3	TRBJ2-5	CASSQDLSASGARETQYF
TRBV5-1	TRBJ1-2	CASSSPGTGDGYTF